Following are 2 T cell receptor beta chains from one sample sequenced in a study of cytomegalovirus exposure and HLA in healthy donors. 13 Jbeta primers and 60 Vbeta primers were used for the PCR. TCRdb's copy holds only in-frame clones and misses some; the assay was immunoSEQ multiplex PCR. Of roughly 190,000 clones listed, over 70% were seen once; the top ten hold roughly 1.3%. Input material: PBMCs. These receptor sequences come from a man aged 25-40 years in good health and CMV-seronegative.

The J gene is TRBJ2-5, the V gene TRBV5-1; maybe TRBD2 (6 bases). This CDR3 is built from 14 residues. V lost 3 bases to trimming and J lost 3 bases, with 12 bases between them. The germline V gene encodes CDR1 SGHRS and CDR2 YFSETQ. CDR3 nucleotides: TGCGCCAGCAGCTCTGCGGAGGGTGAAGAGACCCAGTACTTC. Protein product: CASSSAEGEETQYF.

CDR3 amino acids: CASSLRQGSYEQYF. The CDR3 region has the DNA TGTGCCAGCAGCCTTCGACAGGGTTCCTACGAGCAGTACTTC. The genes are TRBV14 and TRBJ2-7; 7 bases line up with TRBD1. Unmatched junction bases numbered 4, after V lost 4 bases and J lost 1 base. The CDR3 loop spans 14 amino acids. From germline, CDR1 is SGHDN and CDR2 FVKESK.